What follows are 5 T cell receptor beta chains derived from one specimen sequenced in a study of CD8 T cells in ankylosing spondylitis. TCRdb itself ran the 5' RACE reads through MiXCR, one entry per CDR3 protein. In the table there are some 200,000 distinct CDR3 sequences, 20% to 30% of which are singletons. The material sequenced was blood, either unsorted or a sorted T cell fraction (not recorded which). The receptors here all came from a male donor with ankylosing spondylitis or in good health (not recorded which).

This clonotype was counted a few times. J is TRBJ2-3 and V is TRBV5-1; 11 positions match TRBD2. The ends lost 2 bases at V and 5 bases at J; junction bases unmatched: 4. This CDR3 has 15 residues. Germline V gene sequence: CDR1 SGHRS, CDR2 YFSETQ. The chain's CDR3 is CASSLLAGVQDTQYF. The CDR3 nucleotides read TGCGCCAGCAGCTTACTAGCGGGAGTCCAAGATACGCAGTATTTT.

In this sample, this clonotype turned up a few times. The rearrangement joins TRBV20-1 to TRBJ2-4; maybe TRBD1 (5 bases). CDR1 and CDR2 from the germline V gene are DFQATT and SNEGSKA (reference sequence). Trimming stripped 6 bases from V and 0 bases from J, with 12 bases between. CDR3 length: 14 residues. The chain's CDR3 is CSAKVGAAKNIQYF. As DNA, the CDR3 is TGCAGTGCAAAAGTTGGGGCAGCCAAAAACATTCAGTACTTC.

There are a few counts of this clonotype. The V and J genes are TRBV5-1 and TRBJ2-7; 8 nucleotides agree with TRBD2. CDR1 SGHRS and CDR2 YFSETQ come from the germline V gene. After removal of 4 bases from V and 3 bases from J, the junction contained 12 bases not matched to a gene. This CDR3 is 16 amino acids long. The chain's CDR3 is CASSPTSGRAGYEQYF. The CDR3 coding sequence is TGCGCCAGCAGCCCTACCTCCGGGAGGGCCGGCTACGAGCAGTACTTC.

This clonotype was seen ten or more times. The chain joins TRBV29-1 to TRBJ2-7, with 7 bases lining up with TRBD2. Germline CDR1 SQVTM, CDR2 ANQGSEA. The CDR3 is made up of 12 amino acids. V lost 5 bases, J lost 6 bases, and 7 bases stayed unmatched. The CDR3 bases are TGCAGCGTTTTGGGAGGGCCTGCCGAGCAGTACTTC. Encoded protein: CSVLGGPAEQYF.

This clonotype was detected ten times or more. The rearrangement links TRBV10-3 to TRBJ2-1; 9 bases match TRBD2. The trim removed 0 bases at V and 6 bases at J, leaving 6 bases unmatched. The CDR3 length is 16 residues. Germline loops: CDR1 ENHRY, CDR2 SYGVKD. DNA of the CDR3: TGTGCCATCAGTGAGTCGGGAAGCGGGAGGTCCAATGAGCAGTTCTTC. It specifies CAISESGSGRSNEQFF.